This T cell receptor (beta chain) was sequenced in a study of cytomegalovirus exposure and HLA in healthy donors. Assay used: immunoSEQ multiplex PCR; TCRdb lists only in-frame clones, some missing. The table lists 95,000 to 150,000 clones, about 93% of them singletons. This TCR was sampled from a woman under 30 in good health and CMV-seronegative. Sample: PBMCs.

The chain's CDR3 is CASIFPEVQGEKLFF. The CDR3 DNA reads TGTGCCAGCATTTTCCCAGAGGTCCAGGGCGAAAAACTGTTTTTT. This chain links TRBV28 with TRBJ1-4; a weak D match, TRBD1 (5 bases). The CDR3 contains 15 residues. Trimming removed 7 bases from V and 8 bases from J, with 20 bases in between. The V gene's germline CDR1 is MDHEN and CDR2 SYDVKM.